The sequence of this TCR beta chain was determined in a study of blood T cells in healthy people across ages. Overall study: T cells yielded about one barcoded beta molecule per two cells through template switching.

Together with a sample-barcoded 5' primer, a J-beta primer mix was included in a second PCR lasting about 7 to 11 cycles. Each TCR beta cDNA got a 12-nucleotide random molecular identifier. TCRdb called the 5' RACE reads again in MiXCR, with one record for every CDR3 protein. The table has more than 650,000 distinct CDR3 sequences, approximately 22% seen once; the top ten hold around a fifth. This CDR3 region has 15 residues. The V gene lost 0 bases and the J gene lost 0 bases, with 10 bases spanning the gap. Germline V gene sequence: CDR1 DFQATT, CDR2 SNEGSKA (reference sequence). Sample donors were healthy Caucasian individuals that came from Russia, aged roughly 6 to 100.

The sequence was collected from a man between 65 and 85 years old in good health. Material: blood. This rearrangement joins TRBV20-1 to TRBJ2-3; D possibly corresponds to TRBD2 (7 bases). The CDR3 sequence is CSARDGGASTDTQYF. In DNA, the CDR3 is TGCAGTGCTAGAGATGGGGGGGCTAGCACAGATACGCAGTATTTT.